This is a list of T cell receptor beta chains from one sample in a study of blood T cell repertoires in COVID-19. The repertoire was sequenced with immunoSEQ multiplex PCR; TCRdb's copy has only in-frame clones and lacks some. The sample holds fewer than 150,000 clones, about 81% seen once. Sequencing input: peripheral blood. The receptors were sampled from a woman older than 75 with acute or convalescent COVID-19. Each CDR3 is given with its conserved first and last residue. D genes are given only for firm matches. Some rows have no size entry. The others give once, few or many, or a class for an expanded clone.

TRBV6-6,TRBD1,NA,TRBJ2-7,TGTGCCAGCAGTTATTACCCGACAGGGGAATCCTACGAGCAGTACTTC,CASSYYPTGESYEQYF
TRBV18,TRBD1,NA,TRBJ2-2,TGTGCCAGTACAGGGGTGAACACCGGGGAGCTGTTTTTT,CASTGVNTGELFF
TRBV4-2,TRBD2,NA,TRBJ2-1,TGTGCCAGCAGCCAAGGACTAGCGGCGTACAATGAGCAGTTCTTC,CASSQGLAAYNEQFF
TRBV30,NA,NA,TRBJ2-7,TGTGCCTGGAGTGCCACGTCCTGGGGCGGGCAGTACTTC,CAWSATSWGGQYF
TRBV19,TRBD1,NA,TRBJ1-2,TGTGCCAGTAGAGTCGGGACAGGGAATGGCTACACCTTC,CASRVGTGNGYTF
TRBV3-1/TRBV3-2,NA,NA,TRBJ2-5,TGTGCCAGCAGCCCGAGCAGGGGGGGCCAGCGGGGGAAAGAGACCCAGTACTTC,CASSPSRGGQRGKETQYF
TRBV29-1,TRBD1,NA,TRBJ2-5,TGCAGCGTTCGTTCTTCCAGGGGGCCCCCAGAGACCCAGTACTTC,CSVRSSRGPPETQYF
TRBV20-1,NA,many,TRBJ2-7,TGCAGTGCTAGTCCTATGCCGGGCGAGCAGTACTTC,CSASPMPGEQYF
TRBV19,NA,NA,TRBJ2-3,TGTGCCAGTAGTATAGGGGGGCTCACAGATACGCAGTATTTT,CASSIGGLTDTQYF
TRBV7-3,NA,NA,TRBJ2-5,TGTGCCAGCAGCTTAAACGCGGGGCTGGAGACCCAGTACTTC,CASSLNAGLETQYF